This TCR beta chain emerged from a study of neurological immune-mediated disorders. Synthesis of cDNA was carried out by template-switch 5'RACE. The reaction used 10-nucleotide random UMIs. TCRdb passed the 5' RACE reads through MiXCR, listing each CDR3 protein once. The repertoire has fewer than 30,000 distinct CDR3 sequences, over 10% of them found once; the top ten carry about 5.5%. Germline values: CDR1 DFQATT, CDR2 SNEGSKA (reference sequence). Trimming pared 6 bases from V and 5 bases from J, leaving 23 bases between. The length of the CDR3 is 15 residues. At least ten counts were recorded for this clonotype. Specified time point: technical triplicate 1.

This receptor was taken from a female donor with HTLV-1-associated myelopathy (HAM/TSP). The sequenced sample consisted of CD4+ T cells from blood. The J gene is TRBJ2-7, the V gene TRBV20-1, with TRBD1 as a possible D gene (6 bases). As DNA, the CDR3 is TGCAGTGCATCGAACAGGGAGATCGGGCAGGACGAGCAGTACTTC. It yields the protein CSASNREIGQDEQYF.